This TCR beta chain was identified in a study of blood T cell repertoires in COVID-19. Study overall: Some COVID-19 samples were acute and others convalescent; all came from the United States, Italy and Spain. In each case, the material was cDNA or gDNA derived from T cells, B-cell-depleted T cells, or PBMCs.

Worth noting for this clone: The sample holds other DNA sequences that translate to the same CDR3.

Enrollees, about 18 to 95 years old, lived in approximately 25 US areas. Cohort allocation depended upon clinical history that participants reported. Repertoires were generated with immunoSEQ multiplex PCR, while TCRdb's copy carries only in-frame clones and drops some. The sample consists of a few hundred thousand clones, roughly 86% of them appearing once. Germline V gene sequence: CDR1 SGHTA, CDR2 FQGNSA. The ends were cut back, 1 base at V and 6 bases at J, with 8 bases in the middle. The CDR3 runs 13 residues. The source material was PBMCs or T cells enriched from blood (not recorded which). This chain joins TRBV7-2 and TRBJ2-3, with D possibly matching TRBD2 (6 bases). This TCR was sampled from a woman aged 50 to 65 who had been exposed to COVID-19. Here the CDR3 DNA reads TGTGCCAGCAGCTTAGGGGGGAGGGATACGCAGTATTTT. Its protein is CASSLGGRDTQYF.